This T cell receptor beta chain was found in a study of regulatory T cells in long-lasting Graves disease. Study details: Persistent Graves' disease meant over 5 years of antithyroid drugs with positive TSH receptor antibodies.

Combining iRepertoire HTBI primers with Arm-PCR of CDR3 regions, the authors built TCR beta libraries. TCRdb recomputed calls from the multiplex PCR reads with MiXCR, one row per CDR3 protein. Of some 470,000 distinct CDR3 sequences in the sample, about a fifth are singletons; the top ten hold over 6%. Notes on this clonotype: Its antigen is unidentified.

This sample's time point: persistent/refractory GD, antithyroid drugs over 5 years with positive TRAb. TCR sequences were obtained from RNA taken from PBMCs. With 6 bases removed from V and 3 bases from J, the gap between germline ends came to 17 bases. The CDR3 totals 14 residues. Germline V gives CDR1 SQVTM, CDR2 ANQGSEA. Study results and caveats: TCR diversity was lower in persistent Graves' patients than in newly diagnosed ones. TRBV28, TRBJ1-2 and TRBJ2-5 were favored in persistent disease. Comparison showed that persistent patients shared more public clonotypes (roughly 2,500) than new patients (roughly 1,000).

The source of this sequence is a female donor with Graves disease. The chain carries TRBV29-1 and TRBJ1-1; no reliable D call. Here the sequenced sample was peripheral blood mononuclear cells (PBMCs), taken when the disease was refractory, from a patient treated with antithyroid drugs. As DNA, the CDR3 is TGCAGCGTCCGTCTCCTGGGAACCGACACTGAAGCTTTCTTT. Its protein product is CSVRLLGTDTEAFF. The full variable domain, with the rest looked up from reference TRBV29-1 and TRBJ1-1, is SAVISQKPSRDICQRGTSLTIQCQVDSQVTMMFWYRQQPGQSLTLIATANQGSEATYESGFVIDKFPISRPNLTFSTLTVSNMSPEDSSIYLCSVRLLGTDTEAFFGQGTRLTVV.